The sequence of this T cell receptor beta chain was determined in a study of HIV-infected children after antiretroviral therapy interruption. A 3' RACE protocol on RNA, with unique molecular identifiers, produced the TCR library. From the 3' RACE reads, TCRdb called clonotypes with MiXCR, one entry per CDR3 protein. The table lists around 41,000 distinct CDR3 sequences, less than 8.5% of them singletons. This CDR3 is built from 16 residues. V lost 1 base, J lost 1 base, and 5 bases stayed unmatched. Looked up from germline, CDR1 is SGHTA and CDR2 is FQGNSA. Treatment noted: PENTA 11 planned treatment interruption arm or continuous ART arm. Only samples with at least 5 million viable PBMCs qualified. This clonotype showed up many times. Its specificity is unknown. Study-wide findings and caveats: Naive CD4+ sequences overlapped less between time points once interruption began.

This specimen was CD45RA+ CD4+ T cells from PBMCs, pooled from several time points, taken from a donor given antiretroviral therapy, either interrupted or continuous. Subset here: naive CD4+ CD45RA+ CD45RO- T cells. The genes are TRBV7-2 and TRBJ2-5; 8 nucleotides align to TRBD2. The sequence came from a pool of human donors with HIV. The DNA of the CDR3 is TGTGCCAGCAGCTTAGTCTTAGCGGGACCCCAAGAGACCCAGTACTTC. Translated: CASSLVLAGPQETQYF.